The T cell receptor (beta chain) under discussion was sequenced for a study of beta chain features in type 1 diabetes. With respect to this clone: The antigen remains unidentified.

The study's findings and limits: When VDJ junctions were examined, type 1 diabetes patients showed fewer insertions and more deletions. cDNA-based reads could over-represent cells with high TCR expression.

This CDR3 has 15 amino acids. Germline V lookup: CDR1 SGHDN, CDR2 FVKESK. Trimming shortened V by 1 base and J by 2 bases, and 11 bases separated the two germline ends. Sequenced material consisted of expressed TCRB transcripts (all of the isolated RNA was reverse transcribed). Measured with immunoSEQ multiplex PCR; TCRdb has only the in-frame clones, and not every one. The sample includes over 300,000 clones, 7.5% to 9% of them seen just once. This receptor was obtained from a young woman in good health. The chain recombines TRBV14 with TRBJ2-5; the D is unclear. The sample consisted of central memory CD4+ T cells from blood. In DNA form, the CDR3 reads TGTGCCAGCAGCCAAGGGAACTACAGACAAGAGACCCAGTACTTC. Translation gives CASSQGNYRQETQYF.